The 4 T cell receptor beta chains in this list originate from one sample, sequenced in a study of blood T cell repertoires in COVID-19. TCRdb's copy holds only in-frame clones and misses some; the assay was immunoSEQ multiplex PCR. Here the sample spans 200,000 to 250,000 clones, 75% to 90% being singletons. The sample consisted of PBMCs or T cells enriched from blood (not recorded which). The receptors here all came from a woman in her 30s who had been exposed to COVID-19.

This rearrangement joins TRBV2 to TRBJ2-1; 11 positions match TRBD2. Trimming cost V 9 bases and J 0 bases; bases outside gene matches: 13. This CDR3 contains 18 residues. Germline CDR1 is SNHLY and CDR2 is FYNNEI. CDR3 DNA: TGTGCCAGTATGATGGGACTAGCGGAATACAGCTCCTACAATGAGCAGTTCTTC. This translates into CASMMGLAEYSSYNEQFF.

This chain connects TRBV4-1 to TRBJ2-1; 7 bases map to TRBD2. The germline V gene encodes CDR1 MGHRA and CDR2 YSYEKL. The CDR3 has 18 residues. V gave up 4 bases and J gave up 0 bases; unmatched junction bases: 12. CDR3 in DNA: TGCGCCAGCAGCCGGAAACCCTCTACTAGCGACTCCTACAATGAGCAGTTCTTC. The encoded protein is CASSRKPSTSDSYNEQFF.

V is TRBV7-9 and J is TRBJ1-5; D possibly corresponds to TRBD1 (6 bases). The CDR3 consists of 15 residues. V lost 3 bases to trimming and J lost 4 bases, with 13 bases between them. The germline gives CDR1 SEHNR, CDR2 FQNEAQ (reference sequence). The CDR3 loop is CASSFGQTPNQPQHF. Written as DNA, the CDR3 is TGTGCCAGCAGCTTCGGACAGACTCCGAATCAGCCCCAGCATTTT.

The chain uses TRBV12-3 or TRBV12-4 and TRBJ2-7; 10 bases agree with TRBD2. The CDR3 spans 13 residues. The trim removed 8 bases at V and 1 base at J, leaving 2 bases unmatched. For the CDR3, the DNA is TGTGCCAGCGGGACTAGCGTTTCCTACGAGCAGTACTTC. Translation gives CASGTSVSYEQYF.